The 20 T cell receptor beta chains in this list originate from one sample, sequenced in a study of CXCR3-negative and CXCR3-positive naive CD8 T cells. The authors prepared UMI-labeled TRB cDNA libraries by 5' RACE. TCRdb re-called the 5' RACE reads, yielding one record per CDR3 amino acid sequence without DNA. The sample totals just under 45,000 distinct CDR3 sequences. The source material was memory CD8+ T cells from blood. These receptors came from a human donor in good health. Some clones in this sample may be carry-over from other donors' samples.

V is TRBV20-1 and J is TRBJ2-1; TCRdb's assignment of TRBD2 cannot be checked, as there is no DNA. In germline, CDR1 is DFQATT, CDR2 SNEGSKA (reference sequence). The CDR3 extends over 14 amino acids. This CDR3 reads CSATPSGVYNEQFF.

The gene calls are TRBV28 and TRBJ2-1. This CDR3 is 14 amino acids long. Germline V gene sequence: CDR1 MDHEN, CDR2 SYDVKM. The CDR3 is CATTKQSSYNEQFF.

The CDR3 spells CASSIGGTNTEAFF. J is TRBJ1-1 and V is TRBV19. The CDR3 has 14 amino acids. Germline CDR1 LNHDA, CDR2 SQIVND (reference sequence).

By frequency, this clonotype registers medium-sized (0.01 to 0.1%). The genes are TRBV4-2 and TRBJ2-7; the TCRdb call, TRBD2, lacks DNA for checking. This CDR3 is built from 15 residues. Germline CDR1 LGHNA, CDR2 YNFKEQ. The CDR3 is CASSQGLAGSYEQYF.

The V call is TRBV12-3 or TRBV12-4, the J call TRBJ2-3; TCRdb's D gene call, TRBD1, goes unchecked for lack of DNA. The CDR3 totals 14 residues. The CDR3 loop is CASNTQGKTDTQYF.

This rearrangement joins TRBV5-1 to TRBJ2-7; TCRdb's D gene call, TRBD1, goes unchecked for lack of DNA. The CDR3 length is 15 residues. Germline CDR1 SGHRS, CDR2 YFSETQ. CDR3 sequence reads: CASSAYGTPSPEQYF.

The CDR3 sequence is CSARPDRDQETQYF. The V gene is TRBV20-1, the J gene TRBJ2-5; TCRdb gives TRBD1 as the D gene, but with no DNA this cannot be confirmed. This CDR3 has 14 residues. Per germline, CDR1 DFQATT and CDR2 SNEGSKA (reference sequence).

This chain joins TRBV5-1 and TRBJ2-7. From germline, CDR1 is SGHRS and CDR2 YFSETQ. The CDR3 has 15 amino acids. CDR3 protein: CASSLVGGPTYEQYF.

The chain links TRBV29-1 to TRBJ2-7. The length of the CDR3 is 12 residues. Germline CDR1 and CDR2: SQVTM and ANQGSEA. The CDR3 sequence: CSVVGSSYEQYF.

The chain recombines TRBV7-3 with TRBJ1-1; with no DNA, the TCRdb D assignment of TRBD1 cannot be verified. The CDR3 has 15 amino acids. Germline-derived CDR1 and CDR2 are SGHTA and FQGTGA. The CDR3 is CASSLTGQPNTEAFF. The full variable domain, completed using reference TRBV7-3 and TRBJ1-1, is GAGVSQTPSNKVTEKGKYVELRCDPISGHTALYWYRQSLGQGPEFLIYFQGTGAADDSGLPNDRFFAVRPEGSVSTLKIQRTERGDSAVYLCASSLTGQPNTEAFFGQGTRLTVV.

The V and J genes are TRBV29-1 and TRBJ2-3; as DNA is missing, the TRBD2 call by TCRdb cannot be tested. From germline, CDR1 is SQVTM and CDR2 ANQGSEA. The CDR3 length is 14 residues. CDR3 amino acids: CSVDPGRATNTQYF.

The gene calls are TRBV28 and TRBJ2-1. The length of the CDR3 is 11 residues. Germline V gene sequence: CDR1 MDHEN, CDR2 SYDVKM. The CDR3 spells CASSLMGEQFF.

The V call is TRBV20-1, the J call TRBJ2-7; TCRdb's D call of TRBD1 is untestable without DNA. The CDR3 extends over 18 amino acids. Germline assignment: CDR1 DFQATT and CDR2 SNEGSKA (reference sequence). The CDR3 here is CSAGADRVGLETYYEQYF.

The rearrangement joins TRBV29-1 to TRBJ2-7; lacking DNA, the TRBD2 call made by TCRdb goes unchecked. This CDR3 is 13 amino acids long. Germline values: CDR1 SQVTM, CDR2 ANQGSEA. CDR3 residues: CSVRTSETYEQYF.

The chain's CDR3 is CASSQDASGADTQYF. The rearrangement joins TRBV4-1 to TRBJ2-3; TCRdb proposes TRBD2, but this gene call is untestable without DNA. Germline-derived CDR1 and CDR2 are MGHRA and YSYEKL. The CDR3 runs to 15 residues.

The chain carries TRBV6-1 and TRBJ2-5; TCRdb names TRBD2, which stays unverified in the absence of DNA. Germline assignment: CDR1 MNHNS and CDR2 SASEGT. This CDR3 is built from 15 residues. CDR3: CASSEASGGSETQYF.

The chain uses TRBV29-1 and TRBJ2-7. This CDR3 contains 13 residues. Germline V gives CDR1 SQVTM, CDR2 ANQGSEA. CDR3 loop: CSVVWSNSYEQYF.

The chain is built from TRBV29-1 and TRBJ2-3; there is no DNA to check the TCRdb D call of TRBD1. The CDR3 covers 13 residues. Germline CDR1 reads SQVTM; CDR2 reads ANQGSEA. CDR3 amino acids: CSGRERGTDTQYF.

CDR3 in amino acids: CASGTGGTFDTQYF. This chain joins TRBV7-3 and TRBJ2-3; the D call from TCRdb, TRBD1, cannot be confirmed without DNA. The CDR3 runs to 14 residues. The germline CDR1 and CDR2 sequences are SGHTA and FQGTGA.

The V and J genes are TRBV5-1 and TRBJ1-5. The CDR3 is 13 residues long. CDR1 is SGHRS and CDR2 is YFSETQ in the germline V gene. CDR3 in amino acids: CASSAKTGKRQHF.